Listed below are T cell receptor beta chains from one sample, sequenced in a study of T cell responses to AZD1222 COVID-19 vaccine. This table comes from immunoSEQ multiplex PCR, and its TCRdb copy is limited to in-frame clones, with some not included. The repertoire includes about 72,000 clones, around 86% of them detected once, and under 3% sits in the top ten. The sequences come from peripheral blood, collected on day 0 of AZD1222 vaccination. These receptors all come from an adult in good health. Both conserved end residues are part of each CDR3. The D gene is left open where the match is weak. Clone size appears in some rows only: once, few, many, or a class for an expanded clone.

clone_size	j_call	d_call	v_call	cdr3_nt	cdr3_aa
-	TRBJ1-2	-	TRBV28	TGTGCCAGCAGTTCCCCGACGGCTAACTATGGCTACACCTTC	CASSSPTANYGYTF
-	TRBJ1-3	-	TRBV7-2	TGTGCCAGCAGCTTAGGCTCGGGGGAGTGGGACACCATATATTTT	CASSLGSGEWDTIYF
few	TRBJ1-1	-	TRBV6-4	TGTGCCAGCAGTGACTCGACCGGACCGAACACTGAAGCTTTCTTT	CASSDSTGPNTEAFF
-	TRBJ2-4	TRBD1	TRBV5-8	TGTGCCAGCAGCTACAATCCGGGACAGGGGTTAGCCAAAAACATTCAGTACTTC	CASSYNPGQGLAKNIQYF
-	TRBJ2-5	TRBD1	TRBV12-3/TRBV12-4	TGTGCCAGCAGGCCAGGGGGCGGGGAGACCCAGTACTTC	CASRPGGGETQYF
-	TRBJ1-1	-	TRBV7-2	TGTGCCAGCAGCTTAAATGGCGGGATCACTGAAGCTTTCTTT	CASSLNGGITEAFF
-	TRBJ1-2	-	TRBV11-2	TGTGCCAGCAGCGACCGGGACACAGATGGCTACACCTTC	CASSDRDTDGYTF
-	TRBJ1-2	-	TRBV29-1	TGCAGCGTTGAAATTAATAACTATGGCTACACCTTC	CSVEINNYGYTF
-	TRBJ1-5	TRBD1	TRBV28	TGTGCCAGCAGTTTATCCGCACAGGGGAATCAGCCCCAGCATTTT	CASSLSAQGNQPQHF
-	TRBJ1-3	-	TRBV28	TGTGCCAGCAGTCAAATCTCAGGGGCTGGAAACACCATATATTTT	CASSQISGAGNTIYF
-	TRBJ2-5	TRBD2	TRBV10-3	TGTGCCATCAGTGACTCTAGCGGGCAAGAGACCCAGTACTTC	CAISDSSGQETQYF
-	TRBJ2-7	TRBD1	TRBV28	TGTGCCAGCACTCCGACAGGGACAAGTTCTAGCGAGCAGTACTTC	CASTPTGTSSSEQYF
-	TRBJ2-6	-	TRBV5-5	TGTGCCAGCAGCCTAGGGGTTTCCGGGGCCAACGTCCTGACTTTC	CASSLGVSGANVLTF
few	TRBJ1-6	-	TRBV19	TGTGCCAGTAGTTTATCCAAGGATTCACCCCTCCACTTT	CASSLSKDSPLHF
-	TRBJ1-1	TRBD1	TRBV23-1	TGCGCCAGCTGTCAACGACAGGGGTGGCACACTGAAGCTTTCTTT	CASCQRQGWHTEAFF
-	TRBJ2-7	TRBD2	TRBV6-5	TGTGCCAGCAGTACCGGGAGGGGGGAGCAGTACTTC	CASSTGRGEQYF
-	TRBJ1-1	-	TRBV28	TGTGCCAGCAGAGAGAAGACAGGACCTTTCACTGAAGCTTTCTTT	CASREKTGPFTEAFF
-	TRBJ1-4	TRBD1	TRBV2	TGTGCCAGCAGCGGCCGGACAGGGAGTGAAAAACTGTTTTTT	CASSGRTGSEKLFF
-	TRBJ1-2	TRBD1	TRBV5-1	TGCGCCAGCAGAAGGACAGGGGTAGACTATGGCTACACCTTC	CASRRTGVDYGYTF
-	TRBJ1-2	-	TRBV6-1	TGTGCCAGCAGTGAAACGTCTAACTATGGCTACACCTTC	CASSETSNYGYTF
-	TRBJ2-3	-	TRBV7-7	TGTGCCAGCAGCCAAATTCGCACAGATACGCAGTATTTT	CASSQIRTDTQYF
-	TRBJ1-3	-	TRBV5-4	TGTGCCAGCAGCTTGGTGGGTTCTGGAAACACCATATATTTT	CASSLVGSGNTIYF
few	TRBJ2-4	-	TRBV13	TGTGCCAGCAGCCCCGTCGCGGCCAAAAACATTCAGTACTTC	CASSPVAAKNIQYF
-	TRBJ2-6	-	TRBV6-4	TGTGCCAGCAGTGTGGGGTTCGGGGCCAACGTCCTGACTTTC	CASSVGFGANVLTF
once	TRBJ2-5	TRBD1	TRBV28	TGTGCCAGCAATCCCACCGGGGACAGCCTTGGAGAGACCCAGTACTTC	CASNPTGDSLGETQYF
-	TRBJ2-3	-	TRBV11-3	TGTGCCAGCTCCCCACGGTCAGGGGACACAGATACGCAGTATTTT	CASSPRSGDTDTQYF
-	TRBJ2-2	-	TRBV19	TGTGCCAGTATCCCCAGGGCGAACACCGGGGAGCTGTTTTTT	CASIPRANTGELFF
-	TRBJ2-7	-	TRBV29-1	TGCAGCGTTGCAAGCCCATCTCACGACGAGCAGTACTTC	CSVASPSHDEQYF
few	TRBJ2-1	-	TRBV7-2	TGTGCCAGCAGCCCCGGGCGGTACAATGAGCAGTTCTTC	CASSPGRYNEQFF
once	TRBJ2-1	TRBD2	TRBV3-1/TRBV3-2	TGTGCCAGCAGCTACACGCGGGGGGGTGAGCAGTTCTTC	CASSYTRGGEQFF
-	TRBJ1-5	-	TRBV19	TGTGCCAGTAGTTCCGGGAAAGATCAGCCCCAGCATTTT	CASSSGKDQPQHF
-	TRBJ1-5	-	TRBV18	TGTGCCAGCTCATCCGAACTCAATCAGCCCCAGCATTTT	CASSSELNQPQHF
-	TRBJ1-2	-	TRBV4-3	TGCGCCAGCAGCCCTGGACAGCTCCCTGCCTTCTATGGCTACACCTTC	CASSPGQLPAFYGYTF
-	TRBJ2-5	-	TRBV20-1	TGCAGTGCAGGGGAGACCCAGTACTTC	CSAGETQYF
-	TRBJ1-5	-	TRBV10-3	TGTGCCATCAGTGAAGGCAGCAGGGTGGGTCAGCCCCAGCATTTT	CAISEGSRVGQPQHF
-	TRBJ2-7	TRBD2	TRBV11-2	TGTGCCAGCAGACCGGGACTAGCTGGGTACGAGCAGTACTTC	CASRPGLAGYEQYF
-	TRBJ2-7	-	TRBV3-1/TRBV3-2	TGTGCCAGCAGCCAATTCTACGAGCAGTACTTC	CASSQFYEQYF
-	TRBJ1-1	-	TRBV12-3/TRBV12-4	TGTGCCAGCAGTAAGCAGGGTTTCGCTGAAGCTTTCTTT	CASSKQGFAEAFF
-	TRBJ2-1	TRBD2	TRBV27	TGTGCCAGCAGTTCTACTAGCGTACTAAGGGGTGAGCAGTTCTTC	CASSSTSVLRGEQFF
-	TRBJ1-6	-	TRBV30	TGTGCCTGGAGTTCGAGAGAGAATAATTCACCCCTCCACTTT	CAWSSRENNSPLHF
-	TRBJ1-5	-	TRBV27	TGTGCCAGCAGTTCATACCGGCGAGTGGGGTCAAATCAGCCCCAGCATTTT	CASSSYRRVGSNQPQHF
-	TRBJ1-2	-	TRBV11-1	-	CASSVGPGILTF
-	TRBJ2-3	-	TRBV27	TGTGCCAGCAGTCCCGGGCGGCTTATAAGCACAGATACGCAGTATTTT	CASSPGRLISTDTQYF
-	TRBJ1-6	-	TRBV16	TGTGCCAGCAGCCAATCGCCGAATTCACCCCTCCACTTT	CASSQSPNSPLHF
-	TRBJ1-1	-	TRBV21-1	TGTGCCAGCAGCAAAAAGGGGTTAACTTCTGGCTCGACGGGCACTGAAGCTTTCTTT	CASSKKGLTSGSTGTEAFF